The source of this T cell receptor beta chain is a study of shared clonotypes between healthy human individuals. Study as a whole: CD4 naive and CD4 memory each took three plates per donor, while CD8 naive took two and CD8 memory one. Whole-study findings and limits: Generally, naive subsets came out with larger estimated richness than memory subsets.

CD8 cells classed as naive were CD45RO-negative and positively selected for CCR7, excluding terminally differentiated effector memory CD45RA+ cells. Donors were healthy HIV-negative adults without recent acute infections or vaccinations. As concerns this clone: Its target is not known.

V dropped 1 base and J dropped 5 bases, with 9 bases sitting between them. The CDR3 totals 13 residues. The germline V gene encodes CDR1 MNHNS and CDR2 SASEGT. Libraries were prepared by immunoSEQ multiplex PCR; TCRdb keeps only in-frame clonotypes and omits some of them. The table records about 2.1 million clones, just over 90% of them present only once. Sequencing was performed on naive CD8+ T cells from PBMCs. The chain recombines TRBV6-1 with TRBJ2-7; D gene ambiguous. The sequence came from a man younger than 30 in good health. Some clones in this sample may be carry-over from other donors' samples. The CDR3 here is CASSEGLGNEQYF. The CDR3 nucleotides are TGTGCCAGCAGTGAAGGACTGGGAAACGAGCAGTACTTC.